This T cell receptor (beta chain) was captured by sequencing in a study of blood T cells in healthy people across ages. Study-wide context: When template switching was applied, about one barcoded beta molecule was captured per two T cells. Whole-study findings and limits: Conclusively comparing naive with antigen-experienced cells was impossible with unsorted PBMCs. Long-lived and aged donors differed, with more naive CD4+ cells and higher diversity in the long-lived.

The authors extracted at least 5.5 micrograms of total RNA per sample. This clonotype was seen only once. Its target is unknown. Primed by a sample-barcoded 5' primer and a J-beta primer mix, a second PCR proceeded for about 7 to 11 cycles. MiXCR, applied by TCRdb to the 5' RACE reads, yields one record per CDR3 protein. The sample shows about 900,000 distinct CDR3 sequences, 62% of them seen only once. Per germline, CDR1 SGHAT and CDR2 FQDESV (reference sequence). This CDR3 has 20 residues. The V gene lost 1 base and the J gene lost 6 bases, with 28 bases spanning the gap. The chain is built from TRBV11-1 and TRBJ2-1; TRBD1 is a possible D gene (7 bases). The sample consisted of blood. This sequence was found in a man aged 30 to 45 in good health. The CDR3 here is CASSLGTMSRQGILGNEQFF. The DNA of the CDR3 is TGTGCCAGCAGCTTAGGGACTATGTCGAGACAGGGCATATTAGGCAATGAGCAGTTCTTC.